Each of the 13 T cell receptor beta chains below was sequenced from the same sample in a study of CD8+ T cells in alopecia areata. CD4+ cells from about 5 patients were sorted into CD25+CD127- cells. RNA was extracted and reverse transcribed into cDNA as the sequencing template. Data came from immunoSEQ multiplex PCR; TCRdb stores just in-frame clones and leaves some out. The sample includes 30,000 to 40,000 clones, less than 55% seen only once; the top ten take under 2%. What was sequenced was CD4+ Tregs sorted from blood. The receptors derive from a human donor with alopecia areata.

V gene TRBV6-1 combines with J gene TRBJ2-7; D is ambiguous. Between the trimmed V and J ends, which lost 6 bases and 1 base, there was a span of 7 bases. CDR3 length: 12 residues. The germline gives CDR1 MNHNS, CDR2 SASEGT. CDR3 sequence (DNA): TGTGCCAGCAGACTACAATCCTACGAGCAGTACTTC. Residues: CASRLQSYEQYF.

Only a few counts were recorded for this clone. The chain is built from TRBV9 and TRBJ1-1, with unresolved D. CDR3 length: 13 amino acids. The V end was cut by 2 bases, the J end by 8 bases, with 13 bases between. CDR1 SGDLS and CDR2 YYNGEE come from the germline V gene. CDR3 in DNA: TGTGCCAGCAGCGTGGCGGATGGCGGAGAAGCTTTCTTT. It codes for CASSVADGGEAFF.

This clone was observed a handful of times. The CDR3 here is CASSPRPRGGTQYF. The CDR3 DNA is TGTGCCAGCAGCCCGCGCCCCAGGGGGGGGACCCAGTACTTC. The chain carries TRBV7-2 and TRBJ2-5; either TRBD1 or TRBD2 may fit D (7 bases each). The germline V gene has CDR1 SGHTA and CDR2 FQGNSA. V shed 5 bases and J shed 7 bases, with 17 bases lying between them. The CDR3 spans 14 residues.

This clone was seen only a few times. The CDR3 spells CASSYGGGVNTEAFF. As DNA, the CDR3 is TGTGCCAGCAGTTACGGAGGGGGGGTGAACACTGAAGCTTTCTTT. The rearrangement uses TRBV6-5 and TRBJ1-1, with TRBD1 as a possible D gene (6 bases). Germline loops: CDR1 MNHEY, CDR2 SVGAGI. The CDR3 is 15 amino acids. Trimming left V 2 bases short and J 0 bases short, with 10 bases between.

This clone was seen only once. The rearrangement joins TRBV28 to TRBJ2-6; the D gene is possibly TRBD1 (5 bases). The CDR3 extends over 14 amino acids. Trimming took 8 bases from V and 2 from J, leaving 10 bases between them. Germline V gene sequence: CDR1 MDHEN, CDR2 SYDVKM. In nucleotides, the CDR3 is TGTGCCAGCTTCCAGGGTACTGGGGCCAACGTCCTGACTTTC. Translated, it gives CASFQGTGANVLTF.

The chain uses TRBV5-1 and TRBJ2-1, with 7 bases aligning to TRBD1. The germline V gene encodes CDR1 SGHRS and CDR2 YFSETQ. The J segment lost 7 bases and the V segment lost 2 bases, leaving 6 bases of the junction unmatched. This CDR3 spans 14 amino acids. CDR3 bases: TGCGCCAGCAGCTTTGCGACAGGGCAAAATGAGCAGTTCTTC. Its translation is CASSFATGQNEQFF.

This clone has just a few counts. V gene TRBV19 combines with J gene TRBJ2-1; TRBD1 agrees at 11 bases. Germline lookup yields CDR1 LNHDA and CDR2 SQIVND (reference sequence). Germline trimming cut 6 bases from V and 1 base from J; bases unmatched to any gene: 11. This CDR3 is 18 amino acids long. CDR3 DNA sequence: TGTGCCAGTAGGCTATCGGACAGGGGGCGCCTTTCCTACAATGAGCAGTTCTTC. It specifies CASRLSDRGRLSYNEQFF.

The rearrangement links TRBV19 to TRBJ2-1; 7 bases are a match to TRBD2. The germline CDR1 and CDR2 sequences are LNHDA and SQIVND (reference sequence). Trimming took 3 bases from V and 3 from J; bases not matched to a gene: 8. CDR3 length equals 16 residues. CDR3 residues: CASSIGGGVIYNEQFF. The CDR3 DNA reads TGTGCCAGTAGTATTGGGGGGGGAGTCATCTACAATGAGCAGTTCTTC.

The V and J genes are TRBV6-1 and TRBJ2-7; tentative D call: TRBD1 (5 bases). Germline CDR1 reads MNHNS; CDR2 reads SASEGT. This CDR3 has 12 amino acids. The germline V and J ends were trimmed by 6 bases and 3 bases, with 9 bases remaining between them. The CDR3 region has the DNA TGTGCCAGCAGGTCCAGGGACTACGAGCAGTACTTC. As protein: CASRSRDYEQYF.

There are a few counts of this clone. The gene calls are TRBV5-4 and TRBJ2-1, with 7 bases identical to TRBD2. The CDR3 consists of 16 residues. Germline lookup yields CDR1 SGHNT and CDR2 YYREEE (reference sequence). V lost 0 bases and J lost 2; bases outside the gene matches: 5. Written as DNA, the CDR3 is TGTGCCAGCAGCTTGGATCTAGCGGAACCCTACAATGAGCAGTTCTTC. It codes for CASSLDLAEPYNEQFF.

The CDR3 spells CASSPRGSPEQFF. The DNA for the CDR3 is TGTGCCAGTAGTCCCCGGGGCTCCCCCGAGCAGTTCTTC. The chain couples TRBV19 to TRBJ2-1; D may match TRBD1 or TRBD2 (5 bases each). Germline V gene data show CDR1 as LNHDA and CDR2 as SQIVND (reference sequence). The germline V and J ends were trimmed by 5 bases and 10 bases, with 15 bases remaining between them. This CDR3 comprises 13 residues.

This clone was seen a few times. V usage is TRBV7-9 and J usage is TRBJ2-1; 9 positions agree with TRBD1. The CDR3 loop spans 14 amino acids. From germline, CDR1 is SEHNR and CDR2 FQNEAQ (reference sequence). V lost 5 bases, J lost 8 bases, and 7 bases stayed unmatched. CDR3 in DNA: TGTGCCAGCAGCCTCGGACAGGGGTCGGATGAGCAGTTCTTC. Protein: CASSLGQGSDEQFF.

The CDR3: CASSSGTGLETQYF. In DNA, the CDR3 is TGCGCCAGCAGCTCCGGGACAGGTTTGGAGACCCAGTACTTC. V is TRBV5-1 and J is TRBJ2-5, with 8 bases identical to TRBD1. The length of the CDR3 is 14 residues. J gave up 5 bases and V 3 bases, and 6 bases lay outside the gene matches. The germline gives CDR1 SGHRS, CDR2 YFSETQ.